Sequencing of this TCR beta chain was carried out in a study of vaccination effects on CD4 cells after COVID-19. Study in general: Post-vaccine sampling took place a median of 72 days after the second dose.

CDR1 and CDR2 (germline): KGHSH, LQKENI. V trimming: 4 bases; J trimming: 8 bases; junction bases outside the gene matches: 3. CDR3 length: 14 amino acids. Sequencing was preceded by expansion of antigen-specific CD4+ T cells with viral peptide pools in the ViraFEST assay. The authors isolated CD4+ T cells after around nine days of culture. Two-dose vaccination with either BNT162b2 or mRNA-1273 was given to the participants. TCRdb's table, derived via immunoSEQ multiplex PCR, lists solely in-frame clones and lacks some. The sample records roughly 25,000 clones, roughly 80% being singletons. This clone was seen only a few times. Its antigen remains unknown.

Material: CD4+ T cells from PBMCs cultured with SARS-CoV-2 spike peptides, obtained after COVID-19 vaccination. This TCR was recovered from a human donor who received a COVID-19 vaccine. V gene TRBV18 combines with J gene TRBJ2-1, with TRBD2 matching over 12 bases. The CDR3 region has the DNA TGTGCCAGCTCACTCGGACTAGCGGGATATGAGCAGTTCTTC. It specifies CASSLGLAGYEQFF.